These 16 T cell receptor beta chains were all obtained from the same sample, sequenced in a study of identical twins (dated by TCRdb to 2016 to 2017). Libraries came from 5' RACE. TCRdb lists the instrument as Illumina HiSeq 2000. TCRdb itself trimmed the public reads at Q25 with fastp, ran MiXCR and retained productive beta chains. Rows with one shared CDR3 protein collapse into an entry with the most common genes and DNA. In all, the sample holds under 1 million distinct CDR3 sequences, and around an eighth of those were seen once. Of the sample, 1.5% to 2% falls within the top ten clones. These same records also appear under a second study, on yellow fever vaccine responses in identical twins.

The sequenced material came from PBMCs. Every receptor here comes from a young woman in good health.

The chain combines TRBV29-1 with TRBJ2-1, with D possibly matching TRBD1 (6 bases). Germline assignment: CDR1 SQVTM and CDR2 ANQGSEA. Trimming cost V 7 bases and J 1 base, with 8 bases left between them. The CDR3 length is 12 residues. Here the CDR3 DNA reads TGCAGCGGGGACACTTCCTACAATGAGCAGTTCTTC. Protein: CSGDTSYNEQFF.

This clonotype has at least ten counts. The rearrangement links TRBV4-1 to TRBJ2-2; the D is unclear. Deletions cut 6 bases from V and 6 bases from J, with 11 bases between. Germline CDR1 is MGHRA and CDR2 is YSYEKL. There are 13 residues in the CDR3. CDR3 nucleotides: TGCGCCAGCAGGGAACCTGGGGCCGGGGAGCTGTTTTTT. It translates to CASREPGAGELFF.

This chain connects TRBV12-3 or TRBV12-4 to TRBJ2-7; 10 positions match TRBD2. The V segment lost 0 bases and the J segment 6 bases; nucleotides outside the gene matches: 5. This CDR3 contains 15 residues. CDR3 residues: CASSLAVAGGSEQYF. The CDR3 nucleotides are TGTGCCAGCAGTTTAGCGGTAGCGGGAGGTTCCGAGCAGTACTTC.

The chain joins TRBV10-3 to TRBJ1-1; 7 nucleotides agree with TRBD1. V lost 4 bases and J lost 1; bases outside the gene matches: 6. Germline V gives CDR1 ENHRY, CDR2 SYGVKD. The CDR3 runs to 15 residues. DNA for the CDR3: TGTGCCATCAGTGTAGGGACAGAAAAGAACACTGAAGCTTTCTTT. Amino acids: CAISVGTEKNTEAFF.

V is TRBV3-1 and J is TRBJ2-1; tentatively, D is TRBD2 (6 bases). V gave up 0 bases and J gave up 3 bases, with 21 bases separating them. The CDR3 is made up of 19 amino acids. The germline V gene encodes CDR1 LGHDT and CDR2 YNNKEL (reference sequence). CDR3 protein: CASSQDLGLGAGFYNEQFF. In DNA form, the CDR3 reads TGTGCCAGCAGCCAAGATCTTGGATTAGGTGCGGGATTCTACAATGAGCAGTTCTTC.

This clonotype was seen a handful of times. Written as DNA, the CDR3 is TGTGCCAGCAGTTTACAGGGATTTTACAATGAGCAGTTCTTC. It codes for CASSLQGFYNEQFF. This chain links TRBV27 with TRBJ2-1, with D possibly matching TRBD1 (5 bases). Germline V gene data show CDR1 as MNHEY and CDR2 as SMNVEV (reference sequence). The CDR3 length is 14 residues. Trimming cost V 2 bases and J 4 bases, with 9 bases left between them.

This clonotype was picked up a small number of times. V gene TRBV12-3 or TRBV12-4 combines with J gene TRBJ1-2, with D possibly TRBD1 on 6 matching bases. V gave up 4 bases and J gave up 1 base, with 13 bases separating them. This CDR3 has 15 residues. Here the CDR3 reads CASSSQGPHNYGYTF. CDR3 DNA: TGTGCCAGCAGTTCACAGGGACCCCATAACTATGGCTACACCTTC.

The rearrangement uses TRBV19 and TRBJ2-7; possibly TRBD2 for D (5 bases). Germline V lookup: CDR1 LNHDA, CDR2 SQIVND (reference sequence). There are 13 residues in the CDR3. The V end was cut by 6 bases, the J end by 1 base, with 10 bases between. This CDR3 is CASSRGESYEQYF. The CDR3, as DNA: TGTGCCAGTAGCCGGGGAGAGTCCTACGAGCAGTACTTC.

The rearrangement joins TRBV12-3 or TRBV12-4 to TRBJ2-1, with TRBD2 matching over 12 bases. The CDR3 consists of 14 residues. The V segment lost 10 bases and the J segment 5 bases; nucleotides outside the gene matches: 6. The CDR3 sequence is CATRTSGKNNEQFF. As DNA, the CDR3 is TGTGCCACAAGGACTAGCGGGAAAAACAATGAGCAGTTCTTC.

The chain has TRBV5-5 and TRBJ1-5, with D maybe TRBD1 (6 bases). Germline V gives CDR1 SGHKS, CDR2 YYEKEE (reference sequence). Between the trimmed V and J ends, which lost 0 bases and 5 bases, there was a span of 21 bases. The CDR3 has 18 amino acids. The CDR3 DNA reads as TGTGCCAGCAGCTTGGGAGTGGCGGGGGGCGTGGGGTATCAGCCCCAGCATTTT. Its translation is CASSLGVAGGVGYQPQHF.

The chain combines TRBV7-3 with TRBJ2-1, with D possibly TRBD2 on 6 matching bases. The CDR3 has 16 amino acids. Trimming removed 5 bases at V and 7 bases at J, with 21 bases between. Per the germline V gene, CDR1 is SGHTA and CDR2 is FQGTGA. The CDR3 coding sequence is TGTGCCAGCAGCCCATCCGGGGGAACCAAAGGGAATGAGCAGTTCTTC. This translates into CASSPSGGTKGNEQFF.

The chain combines TRBV7-8 with TRBJ2-7, with no clear D. The CDR3 has 13 residues. V dropped 2 bases and J dropped 6 bases, with 11 bases sitting between them. Germline lookup yields CDR1 SGHVS and CDR2 FQNEAQ. CDR3 nucleotide sequence: TGTGCCAGCAGCTTATACCCCGGCGGCGAGCAGTACTTC. This gives the protein CASSLYPGGEQYF.

This chain connects TRBV20-1 to TRBJ2-3; no clear D gene. CDR3 length equals 14 residues. The ends were cut back, 3 bases at V and 2 bases at J, with 12 bases in the middle. Germline loops: CDR1 DFQATT, CDR2 SNEGSKA (reference sequence). The CDR3 DNA reads TGCAGTGCTAGGGACGGGTCCTACACAGATACGCAGTATTTT. Translation: CSARDGSYTDTQYF.

This clonotype has more than one count but fewer than ten. This rearrangement joins TRBV10-3 to TRBJ2-2, with 11 bases aligning to TRBD2. This CDR3 has 16 residues. V shed 3 bases, J shed 4 bases, and the junction held 4 bases outside the gene matches. Germline CDR1 is ENHRY and CDR2 is SYGVKD. CDR3 sequence: CAISDSGTSGTGELFF. CDR3 DNA sequence: TGTGCCATCAGTGATTCTGGGACTAGCGGCACCGGGGAGCTGTTTTTT.

A few counts support this clonotype. The chain combines TRBV6-5 with TRBJ2-5; 14 nucleotides agree with TRBD2. The J segment lost 6 bases and the V segment lost 0 bases, leaving 6 bases of the junction unmatched. The CDR3 runs 17 residues. Germline V gene data show CDR1 as MNHEY and CDR2 as SVGAGI. CDR3 loop: CASSYSPGTSGSQTQYF. CDR3 DNA: TGTGCCAGCAGTTACTCCCCCGGGACTAGCGGGAGTCAGACCCAGTACTTC.

The chain has TRBV6-1 and TRBJ2-5; perhaps TRBD1 as D (6 bases). With 6 bases removed from V and 0 bases from J, the gap between germline ends came to 11 bases. From germline, CDR1 is MNHNS and CDR2 SASEGT. The CDR3 length is 14 residues. DNA for the CDR3: TGTGCCAGCAGGGGGCACAGGGACCAAGAGACCCAGTACTTC. This codes for CASRGHRDQETQYF.